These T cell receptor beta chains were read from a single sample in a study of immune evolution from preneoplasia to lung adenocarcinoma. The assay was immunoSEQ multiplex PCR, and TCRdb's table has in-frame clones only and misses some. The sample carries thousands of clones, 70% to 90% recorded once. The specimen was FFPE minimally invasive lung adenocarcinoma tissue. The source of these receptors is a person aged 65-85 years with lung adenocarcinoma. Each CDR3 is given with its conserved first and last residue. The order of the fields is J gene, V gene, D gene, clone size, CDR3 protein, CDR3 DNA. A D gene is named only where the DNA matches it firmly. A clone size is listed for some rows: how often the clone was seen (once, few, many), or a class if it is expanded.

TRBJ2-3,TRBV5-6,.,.,CASSWPAGGIGLDTQYF,TGTGCCAGCAGCTGGCCGGCTGGCGGGATCGGCTTAGATACGCAGTATTTT
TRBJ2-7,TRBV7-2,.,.,CASSLLSDLTTYEQYF,TGTGCCAGCAGCTTACTTAGCGACTTGACTACCTACGAGCAGTACTTC
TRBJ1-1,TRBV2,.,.,CASSASFGGITEAFF,TGTGCCAGCAGTGCCTCCTTTGGGGGAATCACTGAAGCTTTCTTT
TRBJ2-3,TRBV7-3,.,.,CASSLSAAADTQYF,TGTGCCAGCAGCTTAAGCGCCGCGGCGGATACGCAGTATTTT
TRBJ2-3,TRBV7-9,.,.,CASSFGGTDTQYF,TGTGCCAGCAGCTTTGGAGGGACAGATACGCAGTATTTT
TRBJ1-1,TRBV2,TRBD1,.,CASITGGYPNTEAFF,TGTGCCAGCATCACAGGGGGCTATCCGAACACTGAAGCTTTCTTT
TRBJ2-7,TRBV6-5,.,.,CASSYPGGYEQYF,TGTGCCAGCAGTTACCCAGGGGGGTACGAGCAGTACTTC
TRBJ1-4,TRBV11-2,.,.,CASSLGYTGTNEKLFF,TGTGCCAGCAGCTTAGGATACACTGGAACTAATGAAAAACTGTTTTTT
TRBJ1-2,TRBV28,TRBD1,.,CASIVPGQGVDYGYTF,TGTGCCAGCATCGTACCGGGACAGGGAGTCGACTATGGCTACACCTTC
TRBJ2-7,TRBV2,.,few,CASIIKQAHPYEQYF,TGTGCCAGTATTATAAAACAGGCACACCCCTACGAGCAGTACTTC
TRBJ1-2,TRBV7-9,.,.,CASSSTVGFTF,TGTGCCAGCAGCTCCACGGTGGGATTTACCTTC
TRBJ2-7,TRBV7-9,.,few,CASSSQTGPDEQYF,TGTGCCAGCAGCTCCCAGACAGGTCCCGACGAGCAGTACTTC
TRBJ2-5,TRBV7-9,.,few,CASSPPIRQLETQYF,TGTGCCAGCAGCCCCCCCATAAGGCAGTTGGAGACCCAGTACTTC
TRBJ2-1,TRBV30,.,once,CAWTGDKSSYNEQFF,TGTGCCTGGACAGGGGACAAGAGCTCCTACAATGAGCAGTTCTTC
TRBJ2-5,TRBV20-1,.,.,CSASYQETQYF,TGCAGTGCTAGTTACCAGGAGACCCAGTACTTC
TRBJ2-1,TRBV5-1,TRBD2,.,CASSLEASGHNEQFF,TGCGCCAGCAGCTTGGAGGCTAGCGGGCACAATGAGCAGTTCTTC
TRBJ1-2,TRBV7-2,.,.,CASSLGGGTYGYTF,TGTGCCAGCAGCTTAGGGGGGGGCACCTATGGCTACACCTTC
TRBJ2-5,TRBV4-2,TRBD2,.,CASSQGTSGGPQETQYF,TGTGCCAGCAGCCAAGGGACTAGCGGGGGGCCACAAGAGACCCAGTACTTC
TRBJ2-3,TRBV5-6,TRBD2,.,CASSGRGGRGVLTDTQYF,TGTGCCAGCAGCGGACGGGGCGGTCGGGGGGTACTTACAGATACGCAGTATTTT
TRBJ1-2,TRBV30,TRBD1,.,CACPVDRNYGYTF,TGTGCCTGCCCTGTGGACAGGAACTATGGCTACACCTTC
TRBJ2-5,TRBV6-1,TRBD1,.,CASSSAGGAETQYF,TGTGCCAGCAGTTCTGCAGGGGGCGCGGAGACCCAGTACTTC
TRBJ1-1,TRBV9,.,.,CASSVGPNTEAFF,TGTGCCAGCAGCGTAGGGCCGAACACTGAAGCTTTCTTT
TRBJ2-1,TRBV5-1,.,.,CASSAGRYEQFF,TGCGCCAGCAGCGCAGGGCGATATGAGCAGTTCTTC
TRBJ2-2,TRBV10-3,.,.,CAISYRTPGAGELFF,TGTGCCATCAGTTACAGAACCCCAGGGGCCGGGGAGCTGTTTTTT
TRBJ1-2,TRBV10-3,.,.,CAISEPGNYGYTF,TGTGCCATCAGTGAACCGGGGAACTATGGCTACACCTTC
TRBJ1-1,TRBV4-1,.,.,CASSVRQEDTEAFF,TGCGCCAGCAGCGTACGACAGGAAGACACTGAAGCTTTCTTT
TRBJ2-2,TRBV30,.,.,CAWSLILSGTGELFF,TGTGCCTGGAGTCTCATTCTGAGTGGGACCGGGGAGCTGTTTTTT
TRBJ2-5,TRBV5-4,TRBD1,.,CASSWDRGGETQYF,TGTGCCAGCAGCTGGGACAGGGGCGGAGAGACCCAGTACTTC
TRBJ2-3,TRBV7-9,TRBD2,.,CASRNGGADTQYF,TGTGCCAGCAGGAATGGGGGGGCAGATACGCAGTATTTT
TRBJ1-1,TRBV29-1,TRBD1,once,CSVEGQGGTEAFF,TGCAGCGTGGAGGGACAGGGGGGGACTGAAGCTTTCTTT
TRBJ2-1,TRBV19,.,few,CASRAGSSYNEQFF,TGTGCCAGTAGGGCTGGGAGCTCCTACAATGAGCAGTTCTTC
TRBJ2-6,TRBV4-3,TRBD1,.,CASSQDGDSSGANVLTF,TGCGCCAGCAGCCAAGATGGGGACAGCTCTGGGGCCAACGTCCTGACTTTC
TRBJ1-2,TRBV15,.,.,CATSRGGGNGYTF,TGTGCCACCAGCAGAGGGGGGGGTAATGGCTACACCTTC
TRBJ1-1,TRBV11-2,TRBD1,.,CASSLSQGAEAFF,TGTGCCAGCAGCTTATCGCAGGGGGCTGAAGCTTTCTTT
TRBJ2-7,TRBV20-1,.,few,CSAGGLNF,TGCAGTGCTGGGGGACTGAACTTC
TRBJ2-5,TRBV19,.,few,CASLPGKTQYF,TGTGCCAGTTTACCCGGAAAGACCCAGTACTTC
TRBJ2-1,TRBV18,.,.,CASSPQTGIYNGQFF,TGTGCCAGCTCACCACAAACAGGGATTTACAATGGGCAGTTCTTC
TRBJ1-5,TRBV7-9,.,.,CASSLDGNQPQHF,TGTGCCAGCAGCTTGGACGGCAATCAGCCCCAGCATTTT
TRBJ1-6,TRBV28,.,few,CASSGLGLSSSYNSPLHF,TGTGCCAGCAGTGGATTAGGCCTCTCGAGCTCCTATAATTCACCCCTCCACTTT
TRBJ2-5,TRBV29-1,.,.,CSVDGRLPQETQYF,TGCAGCGTTGATGGGCGGCTCCCACAAGAGACCCAGTACTTC